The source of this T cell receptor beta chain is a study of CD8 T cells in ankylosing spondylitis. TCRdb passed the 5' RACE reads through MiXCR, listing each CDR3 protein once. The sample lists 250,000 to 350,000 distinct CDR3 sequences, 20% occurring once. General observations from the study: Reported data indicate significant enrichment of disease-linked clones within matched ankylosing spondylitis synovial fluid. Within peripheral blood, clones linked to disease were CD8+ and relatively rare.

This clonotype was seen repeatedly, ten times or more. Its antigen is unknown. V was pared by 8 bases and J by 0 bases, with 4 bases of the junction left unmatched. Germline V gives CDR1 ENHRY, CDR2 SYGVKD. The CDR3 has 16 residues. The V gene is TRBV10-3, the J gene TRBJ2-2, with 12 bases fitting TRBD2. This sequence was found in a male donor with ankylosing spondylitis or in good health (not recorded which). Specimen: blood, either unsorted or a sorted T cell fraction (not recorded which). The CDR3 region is CAISASGGANTGELFF. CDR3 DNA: TGTGCCATCTCAGCTAGCGGGGGGGCGAACACCGGGGAGCTGTTTTTT.